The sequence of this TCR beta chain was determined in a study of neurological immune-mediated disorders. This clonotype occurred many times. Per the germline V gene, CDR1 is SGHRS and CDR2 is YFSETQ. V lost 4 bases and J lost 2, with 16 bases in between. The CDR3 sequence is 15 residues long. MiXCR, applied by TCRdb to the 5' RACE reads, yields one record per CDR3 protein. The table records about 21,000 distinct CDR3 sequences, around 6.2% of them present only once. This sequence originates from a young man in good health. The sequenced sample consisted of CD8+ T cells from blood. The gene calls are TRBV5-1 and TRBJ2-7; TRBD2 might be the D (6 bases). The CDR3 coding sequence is TGCGCCAGCAGCCTTACCGGGACTCCAACCTACGAGCAGTACTTC. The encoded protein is CASSLTGTPTYEQYF.